This paragraph covers one T cell receptor beta chain sequence. Its antigen is currently unknown. This entry comes from a study of Ad26.COV2.S vaccination and SARS-CoV-2 variants. About the research overall: Administration of Ad26.COV2.S was intramuscular, either once or twice 56 days apart.

Some clones are missing from TCRdb's copy, which holds only in-frame ones; the method was immunoSEQ multiplex PCR. The table includes about 440,000 clones, roughly 89% detected once. Study-level findings and limits: TCR breadth and depth analyses may have underestimated total T cell responses. Vaccine recipients and placebo recipients showed similar non-spike TCR breadth.

The CDR3 length is 14 residues. With 6 bases clipped from V and 2 bases from J, the junction kept 6 bases outside the gene matches. Germline loops: CDR1 MNHEY, CDR2 SMNVEV (reference sequence). The treatment denotes: 15 to 20 received Ad26.COV2.S at low or high dose, single or two shots; roughly five received placebo; per-sample allocation not given. It was on day 63 after the first vaccine or placebo injection that samples were taken. This sequence was found in a person aged 18-60 years who received the Ad26.COV2.S COVID-19 vaccine or a placebo. The specimen was peripheral blood, collected in a trial of Ad26.COV2.S vaccine versus placebo. The J gene is TRBJ2-7, the V gene TRBV27, with TRBD1 matching over 8 bases. CDR3 in amino acids: CASRLDRATYEQYF. Here the CDR3 DNA reads TGTGCCAGCAGACTGGACAGGGCCACCTACGAGCAGTACTTC.